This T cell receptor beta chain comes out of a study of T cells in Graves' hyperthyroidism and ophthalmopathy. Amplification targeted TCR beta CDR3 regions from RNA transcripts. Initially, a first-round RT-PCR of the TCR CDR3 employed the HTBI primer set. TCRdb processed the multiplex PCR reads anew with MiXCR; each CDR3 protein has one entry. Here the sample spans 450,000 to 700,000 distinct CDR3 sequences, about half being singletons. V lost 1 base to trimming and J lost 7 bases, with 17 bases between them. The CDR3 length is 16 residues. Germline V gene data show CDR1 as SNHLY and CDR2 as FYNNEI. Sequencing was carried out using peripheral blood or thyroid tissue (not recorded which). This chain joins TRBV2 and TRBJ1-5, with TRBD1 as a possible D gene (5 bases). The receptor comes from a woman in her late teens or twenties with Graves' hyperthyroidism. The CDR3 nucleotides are TGTGCCAGCAGTGAAGTTGGGGGGAAAGGGATCCAGCCCCAGCATTTT. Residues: CASSEVGGKGIQPQHF.